This T cell receptor (beta chain) is drawn from a study of T cell clonality in common variable immunodeficiency (dated by TCRdb to the mid-2010s). Most CVID patients and most healthy controls were of Caucasian heritage. Heparinized peripheral whole blood samples of roughly 5 to 9 ml were obtained from each donor. TCRbeta CDR3 repertoires were sequenced from genomic DNA of adults with common variable immune deficiency (CVID) and healthy adult controls. The control group was made up of approximately 22 healthy adult volunteers (about 10 male and approximately twelve female) whose ages ranged from roughly 20 to 70 years, with a mean age of about 35. Diluted blood was density-centrifuged over Hypaque 1077 or Ficoll-Paque to isolate peripheral blood mononuclear cells. Unsorted mononuclear cells served as the source of genomic DNA, which was extracted either by Qiagen column purification or by a centrifugation-based method.

This clone was recorded at least ten times. Its antigen remains unidentified. The read gets to within 3 residues of the CDR3 end, and the germline J gene fills in the rest. Beyond this particular receptor, the publication reports: Even though DNA input was equal, the average per sample came to about 74,000 unique sequences for controls compared with about 30,000 for CVID samples. Patient heterogeneity within the CVID cohort put limits on correlating repertoire features with clinical complications. The authors noted that sequencing repertoires of T cell subpopulations would be needed to clarify what caused the increased clonality in CVID. Fewer deletions and N-nucleotide insertions were reportedly observed in CVID TCRbeta sequences, and highly modified clones with 13 or more V deletions were reportedly absent from CVID TCRbeta sequences. Increased TCRbeta clonality was found in CVID subjects compared with healthy controls (t-test p = 0.018), with the increase being most characteristic of about a third of subjects. Fewer TCRbeta clones were shared among CVID subjects than among healthy controls (p < 0.0001).

V sheds 3 bases and J sheds 6 bases, leaving 11 bases between their ends. Per the germline V gene, KGHSH is the CDR1 and LQKENI is the CDR2. Counted from cysteine to phenylalanine, this CDR3 has 14 amino acids. The DNA shown is the part of the CDR3 that was read: 33 bases, in frame from base 1. Equivalent amounts of genomic DNA from CVID and control samples were used as sequencing input. For every sample, a 60 bp segment covering the rearranged TCRbeta CDR3 region was amplified and then sequenced. TCRbeta amplification used the immunoSEQ assay, a bias-corrected multiplex PCR with high-throughput sequencing. As for how the authors treated the data: Every unique nucleotide sequence counted as a clone and was annotated with V, D and J genes, copy number and frequency. Sequences were labeled productive if in frame, and non-productive if out of frame or containing stop codons. As previously described, clonality was computed from Shannon's entropy. The predicted amino acid sequences of productive clones were used to derive mean CDR3 Kyte-Doolittle hydropathy. Using the R hclust function, scaled V gene usage was clustered hierarchically with Manhattan distance and complete linkage. Sharing of clones by CDR3 amino acid sequence was evaluated through resampling of 12 repertoires per group over 100 rounds. The repertoires were searched for some 70 published EBV-specific TCRbeta sequences and 245 published CMV-specific TCRbeta sequences. After two CVID samples that produced fewer than 10,000 sequences were dropped from the analysis, some 43 CVID repertoires remained. TCRdb took this table from immuneACCESS and kept in-frame rearrangements with V and J called. Such tables lack part of the clones; where checked against another copy, unresolved V genes explain under half of the gap, and the rest is unexplained. Clone size and V and J calls were adopted from that table, with D and trimming inferred from the DNA. The table for this sample lists approximately 37,000 clones, none of them counted only once. The leading ten clones occupy roughly 8.9% of the sample.

Sample: peripheral blood mononuclear cells. This clonotype originated in a person between 18 and 75 years old in good health. The sequence joins TRBV18 to TRBJ2-2; the D gene is unclear. CDR3 bases read: TGTGCCAGCTCACCCCAGATGGGCTCCGGGGAG. This gives the protein CASSPQMGSGE. The complete CDR3 sequence is CASSPQMGSGELFF.